A single sample gave rise to the 31 T cell receptor beta chains below, sequenced in a study of shared clonotypes between healthy human individuals. Using immunoSEQ multiplex PCR, the repertoire was profiled, and TCRdb retains in-frame clones only, with some absent. The table lists hundreds of thousands of clones, approximately 96% of them singletons. Selected positively for CCR7 and CD45RO-negative, naive CD8 cells excluded terminally differentiated effector memory CD45RA+ cells. Sequencing was performed on naive CD8+ T cells sorted from blood. The receptors were gathered from a woman aged 30 to 39 in good health.

The chain combines TRBV27 with TRBJ1-1; D not resolved. Germline lookup yields CDR1 MNHEY and CDR2 SMNVEV (reference sequence). Trimming removed 6 bases at V and 0 bases at J, with 14 bases between. The CDR3 loop spans 15 amino acids. CDR3 bases: TGTGCCAGCAGGGCCCCCCGGCTTATGAACACTGAAGCTTTCTTT. Protein sequence: CASRAPRLMNTEAFF.

The chain recombines TRBV6-5 with TRBJ2-1; unclear D gene. CDR1 and CDR2 from the germline V gene are MNHEY and SVGAGI. The CDR3 totals 12 residues. V lost 2 bases, J lost 9 bases, and 8 bases lay in between. The CDR3 DNA sequence: TGTGCCAGCAGTTACAAGGGCGGTGAGCAGTTCTTC. Translation: CASSYKGGEQFF.

This chain joins TRBV4-1 and TRBJ2-5; D possibly corresponds to TRBD1 (6 bases). Trimming pared 4 bases from V and 2 bases from J, leaving 14 bases between. The germline CDR1 and CDR2 sequences are MGHRA and YSYEKL. CDR3 length equals 15 residues. The CDR3 DNA sequence: TGCGCCAGCAGCCTAAAATGGACAGAACAAGAGACCCAGTACTTC. Translating gives CASSLKWTEQETQYF.

V gene TRBV10-2 combines with J gene TRBJ2-3, with TRBD2 matching 9 bases. This CDR3 has 14 amino acids. From germline, CDR1 is WSHSY and CDR2 SAAADI. V gave up 4 bases and J gave up 1 base; unmatched junction bases: 0. For the CDR3, the DNA is TGCGCCAGCAGTGGGACTAGCGGCACAGATACGCAGTATTTT. Translating it yields CASSGTSGTDTQYF.

J is TRBJ2-7 and V is TRBV11-2; D possibly matches TRBD1 or TRBD2 (6 bases each). Trimming pared 5 bases from V and 6 bases from J, leaving 14 bases between. CDR3 length equals 13 residues. Germline values: CDR1 SGHAT, CDR2 FQNNGV. This CDR3 reads CASSPGWGAEQYF. The CDR3 coding sequence is TGTGCCAGCAGCCCCGGATGGGGGGCCGAGCAGTACTTC.

V and J are TRBV7-4 and TRBJ2-6; D ambiguous. Per germline, CDR1 SGHVT and CDR2 SQSDAQ. The CDR3 extends over 18 amino acids. With 5 bases removed from V and 5 bases from J, the gap between germline ends came to 22 bases. DNA for the CDR3: TGTGCCAGCAGCATGATGATTAGCTCACAAAGTCGGGCCAACGTCCTGACTTTC. This translates into CASSMMISSQSRANVLTF.

J is TRBJ2-5 and V is TRBV28, with TRBD2 as a possible D gene (6 bases). The CDR3 sequence is 17 residues long. The germline V and J ends were trimmed by 5 bases and 2 bases, with 21 bases remaining between them. CDR1 is MDHEN, CDR2 SYDVKM, per germline. The CDR3 DNA reads as TGTGCCAGCAGTACAATCGCCGGGACGGGAGTTCAAGAGACCCAGTACTTC. Its protein product is CASSTIAGTGVQETQYF.

The chain joins TRBV5-4 to TRBJ1-2, with 12 positions matching TRBD1. The germline CDR1 and CDR2 sequences are SGHNT and YYREEE (reference sequence). J gave up 7 bases and V 4 bases, and 5 bases lay outside the gene matches. This CDR3 is built from 14 residues. CDR3 nucleotides: TGTGCCAGCAGCCGGGACAGGGGGCCGGGTGGCTACACCTTC. This translates into CASSRDRGPGGYTF. The full variable domain, rest sourced from reference TRBV5-4 and TRBJ1-2, is ETGVTQSPTHLIKTRGQQVTLRCSSQSGHNTVSWYQQALGQGPQFIFQYYREEENGRGNFPPRFSGLQFPNYSSELNVNALELDDSALYLCASSRDRGPGGYTFGSGTRLTVV.

The V and J genes are TRBV6-6 and TRBJ2-5; tentative D call: TRBD2 (6 bases). The DNA end is more similar to TRBJ2-7, so the J call may be wrong. The CDR3 runs to 16 residues. The germline V gene has CDR1 MNHNY and CDR2 SVGAGI (reference sequence). CDR3 region: CASSREEEGVGYEQYF. The CDR3 DNA sequence: TGTGCCAGCAGTCGCGAGGAGGAGGGAGTAGGGTACGAGCAGTACTTC.

The chain has TRBV7-9 and TRBJ2-1, with D possibly TRBD2 on 6 matching bases. The CDR3 loop spans 16 amino acids. CDR1 SEHNR and CDR2 FQNEAQ come from the germline V gene (reference sequence). V was clipped by 3 bases and J by 6 bases, with 18 bases between them. Here the CDR3 DNA reads TGTGCCAGCAGCTTCTCAGGGACTCCGTTTGGCAATGAGCAGTTCTTC. Residues: CASSFSGTPFGNEQFF.

Notes on this clone: The sample has other DNA sequences that encode this CDR3 too. V and J are TRBV5-6 and TRBJ2-7; D possibly corresponds to TRBD1 (5 bases). The V gene's germline CDR1 is SGHDT and CDR2 YYEEEE. This CDR3 spans 13 amino acids. The V end was cut by 1 base, the J end by 1 base, with 6 bases between. CDR3 DNA sequence: TGTGCCAGCAGCTTGAGACAGTCCTACGAGCAGTACTTC. This gives the protein CASSLRQSYEQYF.

The chain uses TRBV27 and TRBJ2-3; no definite D call. The length of the CDR3 is 13 residues. Germline V CDR1 and CDR2: MNHEY, SMNVEV (reference sequence). V was clipped by 4 bases and J by 4 bases, with 9 bases between them. The CDR3 DNA reads as TGTGCCAGCAGTTATCCAGAAGCAGATACGCAGTATTTT. Translating gives CASSYPEADTQYF.

The chain combines TRBV9 with TRBJ2-7; unclear D gene. Trimming pared 0 bases from V and 7 bases from J, leaving 17 bases between. This CDR3 contains 15 residues. CDR1 is SGDLS, CDR2 YYNGEE, per germline. DNA of the CDR3: TGTGCCAGCAGCGTAGTTACGACGACCGTACGGGAGCAGTACTTC. Translating it yields CASSVVTTTVREQYF.

The rearrangement joins TRBV25-1 to TRBJ2-1; 9 nucleotides match TRBD2. The V and J ends lost 5 bases and 6 bases, in that order; junction bases with no gene match: 5. Per the germline V gene, CDR1 is MGHDK and CDR2 is SYGVNS. The CDR3 consists of 14 residues. The CDR3 is CASSKREDTNEQFF. The CDR3 coding sequence is TGTGCCAGCAGTAAGCGGGAGGACACCAATGAGCAGTTCTTC.

The chain employs TRBV27 and TRBJ2-4; no definite D call. Trimming pared 4 bases from V and 6 bases from J, leaving 10 bases between. CDR3 size: 13 residues. The germline V gene has CDR1 MNHEY and CDR2 SMNVEV (reference sequence). DNA for the CDR3: TGTGCCAGCAGTTCCGATTTCGGAAACATTCAGTACTTC. The encoded protein is CASSSDFGNIQYF.

The chain links TRBV15 to TRBJ2-7; the match to TRBD1 covers 7 bases. Trimming at V came to 5 bases and at J to 5 bases, leaving 6 bases not matched to a gene. Germline CDR1 and CDR2: LNHNV and YYDKDF (reference sequence). This CDR3 spans 13 amino acids. The CDR3 reads CATSPGGTDEQYF. The CDR3 coding sequence is TGTGCCACCAGCCCAGGGGGTACGGACGAGCAGTACTTC.

V usage is TRBV5-6 and J usage is TRBJ2-1, with 7 positions matching TRBD1. The V gene end was trimmed by 4 bases and the J gene end by 6 bases; junction bases not matched to a gene: 7. The CDR3 consists of 14 residues. CDR1 and CDR2 from the germline V gene are SGHDT and YYEEEE. The CDR3 spells CASSLPDRTNEQFF. CDR3 bases: TGTGCCAGCAGCCTACCGGACAGGACCAATGAGCAGTTCTTC. Filled out from reference TRBV5-6 and TRBJ2-1, the complete variable domain reads DAGVTQSPTHLIKTRGQQVTLRCSPKSGHDTVSWYQQALGQGPQFIFQYYEEEERQRGNFPDRFSGHQFPNYSSELNVNALLLGDSALYLCASSLPDRTNEQFFGPGTRLTVL.

The CDR3 region is CASSGNVRGMGNQPQHF. CDR3 DNA sequence: TGTGCCAGCAGTGGAAACGTCCGGGGGATGGGCAATCAGCCCCAGCATTTT. The V and J genes are TRBV2 and TRBJ1-5; perhaps TRBD1 as D (5 bases). The CDR3 spans 17 residues. Germline values: CDR1 SNHLY, CDR2 FYNNEI. Trimming removed 4 bases at V and 2 bases at J, with 18 bases between.

V usage is TRBV9 and J usage is TRBJ2-1; possible D gene TRBD2, 6 bases. CDR1 SGDLS and CDR2 YYNGEE come from the germline V gene. This CDR3 has 15 residues. Between the trimmed V and J ends, which lost 4 bases and 9 bases, there was a span of 20 bases. Here the CDR3 reads CASSPGGGRGGEQFF. Written as DNA, the CDR3 is TGTGCCAGCAGCCCCGGAGGAGGGAGAGGCGGTGAGCAGTTCTTC.

The chain uses TRBV19 and TRBJ2-2, with 10 nucleotides matching TRBD2. The germline gives CDR1 LNHDA, CDR2 SQIVND (reference sequence). The CDR3 is 20 amino acids. With 1 base clipped from V and 9 bases from J, the junction kept 20 bases outside the gene matches. The CDR3 nucleotides read TGTGCCAGTAGTATAGTCCCGCGGGCTAGCGGGAGAACCCTGGGAAGGGAGCTGTTTTTT. It yields the protein CASSIVPRASGRTLGRELFF.

The chain joins TRBV9 to TRBJ1-1; TRBD1 matches at 8 bases. CDR1 SGDLS and CDR2 YYNGEE come from the germline V gene. J was trimmed by 3 bases and V by 3 bases; bases with no gene match: 7. There are 15 residues in the CDR3. This CDR3 is CASSGLNRGDTEAFF. DNA for the CDR3: TGTGCCAGCAGCGGATTGAACAGGGGGGACACTGAAGCTTTCTTT.

The chain links TRBV27 to TRBJ2-3; TRBD2 might be the D (6 bases). Between the trimmed V and J ends, which lost 4 bases and 6 bases, there was a span of 17 bases. Germline V lookup: CDR1 MNHEY, CDR2 SMNVEV (reference sequence). This CDR3 comprises 15 residues. CDR3 DNA sequence: TGTGCCAGCAGTTCCTCCCCGGGAGATTCGGATACGCAGTATTTT. This codes for CASSSSPGDSDTQYF.

J is TRBJ1-1 and V is TRBV6-4; D uncertain. V was pared by 2 bases and J by 1 base, with 8 bases between. This CDR3 contains 14 residues. Germline V lookup: CDR1 MRHNA, CDR2 SNTAGT. The CDR3 DNA sequence: TGTGCCAGCAGTGACGTCGCAGGGAACACTGAAGCTTTCTTT. Its translation: CASSDVAGNTEAFF.

V usage is TRBV27 and J usage is TRBJ1-1; TRBD1 matches 8 bases. V dropped 2 bases and J dropped 1; count of bases not matched to a gene: 3. The CDR3 is 15 residues long. Germline loops: CDR1 MNHEY, CDR2 SMNVEV (reference sequence). Here the CDR3 reads CASSLVGTGNTEAFF. The CDR3 nucleotides are TGTGCCAGCAGTTTAGTTGGGACAGGGAACACTGAAGCTTTCTTT.

This chain links TRBV7-9 with TRBJ2-5; D is unresolved. The CDR3 has 15 residues. Trimming pared 4 bases from V and 1 base from J, leaving 13 bases between. Germline V gene sequence: CDR1 SEHNR, CDR2 FQNEAQ (reference sequence). The CDR3 sequence is CASSSADGRQETQYF. The CDR3, as DNA: TGTGCCAGCAGCTCAGCCGACGGACGCCAAGAGACCCAGTACTTC. Variable domain in full (rest from reference TRBV7-9 and TRBJ2-5): DTGVSQNPRHKITKRGQNVTFRCDPISEHNRLYWYRQTLGQGPEFLTYFQNEAQLEKSRLLSDRFSAERPKGSFSTLEIQRTEQGDSAMYLCASSSADGRQETQYFGPGTRLLVL.

The V call is TRBV13, the J call TRBJ2-7, with TRBD1 matching 12 bases. After removal of 6 bases from V and 5 bases from J, the junction contained 2 bases not matched to a gene. Per germline, CDR1 PRHDT and CDR2 FYEKMQ (reference sequence). The CDR3 is made up of 13 amino acids. The CDR3 loop is CASRGQGAHEQYF. The DNA for the CDR3 is TGTGCCAGCAGGGGACAGGGGGCCCACGAGCAGTACTTC.

Concerning this clone: Different DNA sequences within this sample yield the same CDR3. The chain has TRBV7-7 and TRBJ2-5; D possibly corresponds to TRBD1 (5 bases). CDR3 size: 13 residues. V gave up 2 bases and J gave up 4 bases, with 8 bases separating them. From germline, CDR1 is SSHAT and CDR2 FNYEAQ (reference sequence). Here the CDR3 DNA reads TGTGCCAGCAGCTTACGAAGGGGAGAGACCCAGTACTTC. Protein: CASSLRRGETQYF.

The rearrangement joins TRBV6-6 to TRBJ1-4; D is unclear. This CDR3 is 15 amino acids long. The V gene's germline CDR1 is MNHNY and CDR2 SVGAGI (reference sequence). Deletions cut 2 bases from V and 7 bases from J, with 14 bases between. CDR3 amino acids: CASSYSRNRGEKLFF. The CDR3 DNA reads as TGTGCCAGCAGTTACAGCAGGAATCGAGGTGAAAAACTGTTTTTT.

The rearrangement links TRBV19 to TRBJ2-1, with 16 bases matching TRBD2. CDR1 is LNHDA and CDR2 is SQIVND in the germline V gene (reference sequence). V shed 5 bases, J shed 4 bases, and the junction held 11 bases outside the gene matches. The CDR3 is 19 amino acids. The CDR3 coding sequence is TGTGCCAGTAGTCTGGGACTAGCGGGAGGGCAGTCCCGATACAATGAGCAGTTCTTC. Its protein product is CASSLGLAGGQSRYNEQFF.

V gene TRBV5-5 combines with J gene TRBJ2-2; D tentatively fits TRBD1 or TRBD2 (5 bases each). Germline V gives CDR1 SGHKS, CDR2 YYEKEE (reference sequence). This CDR3 spans 15 amino acids. V was clipped by 3 bases and J by 7 bases, with 16 bases between them. CDR3 DNA: TGTGCCAGCAGCTCTCGTTGGGGACGAGACGGGGAGCTGTTTTTT. Amino acids: CASSSRWGRDGELFF. Combining the CDR3 with reference TRBV5-5 and TRBJ2-2 gives the whole variable domain DAGVTQSPTHLIKTRGQQVTLRCSPISGHKSVSWYQQVLGQGPQFIFQYYEKEERGRGNFPDRFSARQFPNYSSELNVNALLLGDSALYLCASSSRWGRDGELFFGEGSRLTVL.

This chain links TRBV6-1 with TRBJ2-2, with 8 positions matching TRBD2. The germline gives CDR1 MNHNS, CDR2 SASEGT. J lost 2 bases, V lost 2 bases, and 4 bases had no gene match. CDR3 size: 16 residues. The CDR3: CASSEPGLDNTGELFF. The CDR3 region has the DNA TGTGCCAGCAGTGAACCGGGACTAGATAACACCGGGGAGCTGTTTTTT.